A single sample gave rise to the 21 T cell receptor beta chains below, sequenced in a study of blood T cell repertoires in COVID-19. Clones were read by immunoSEQ multiplex PCR, and TCRdb kept only the in-frame ones, dropping some. The table shows tens of thousands of clones, with over 75% occurring only once. Sequences were obtained from peripheral blood. These receptors all come from a man aged 70-80 years with active or convalescent COVID-19.

In its sample, this clone was seen a few times. The CDR3 protein is CASSKRGSGGSSTDTQYF. The CDR3 nucleotides read TGCGCCAGCAGCAAAAGGGGGTCGGGGGGATCTAGCACAGATACGCAGTATTTT. This sequence joins TRBV4-1 and TRBJ2-3; weak D call: TRBD2 (7 bases). In germline, CDR1 is MGHRA, CDR2 YSYEKL. The CDR3 has 18 residues. V was clipped by 5 bases and J by 0 bases, with 21 bases between them.

The chain recombines TRBV11-2 with TRBJ1-2; no reliable D call. Trimming shortened V by 1 base and J by 2 bases, and 11 bases separated the two germline ends. Germline assignment: CDR1 SGHAT and CDR2 FQNNGV. The CDR3 consists of 15 residues. The CDR3 sequence: CASSLVEPRNYGYTF. CDR3 DNA sequence: TGTGCCAGCAGCTTAGTAGAACCTCGAAACTATGGCTACACCTTC.

This chain uses TRBV7-8 with TRBJ1-2, with D possibly matching TRBD1 (5 bases). The ends were cut back, 0 bases at V and 8 bases at J, with 28 bases in the middle. CDR3 length: 19 amino acids. Looked up from germline, CDR1 is SGHVS and CDR2 is FQNEAQ. CDR3 residues: CASSLALIREVRDGGGYTF. As DNA, the CDR3 is TGTGCCAGCAGCTTAGCGCTAATAAGGGAAGTAAGGGACGGAGGGGGCTACACCTTC.

The rearrangement uses TRBV15 and TRBJ2-5; 10 bases are a match to TRBD2. Germline V gene data show CDR1 as LNHNV and CDR2 as YYDKDF (reference sequence). CDR3 length: 16 residues. With V trimmed by 3 bases and J by 3 bases, 7 bases remained unmatched. DNA for the CDR3: TGTGCCACCAGCAGTCTTAGCGGGGGGCCTGAAGAGACCCAGTACTTC. Amino acid sequence: CATSSLSGGPEETQYF. Together with reference TRBV15 and TRBJ2-5, the CDR3 gives the full variable domain: DAMVIQNPRYQVTQFGKPVTLSCSQTLNHNVMYWYQQKSSQAPKLLFHYYDKDFNNEADTPDNFQSRRPNTSFCFLDIRSPGLGDTAMYLCATSSLSGGPEETQYFGPGTRLLVL.

The V call is TRBV10-3, the J call TRBJ1-4; 10 bases are shared with TRBD1. Trimming cost V 2 bases and J 6 bases; bases outside gene matches: 12. CDR1 and CDR2 from the germline V gene are ENHRY and SYGVKD. This CDR3 is built from 18 residues. CDR3 sequence reads: CAISERRQGAQSDEKLFF. The CDR3, as DNA: TGTGCCATCAGTGAGAGGAGACAGGGGGCCCAGTCCGATGAAAAACTGTTTTTT.

The J gene is TRBJ2-7, the V gene TRBV4-2, with 12 bases aligning to TRBD1. Trimming cost V 5 bases and J 7 bases; bases outside gene matches: 9. The V gene's germline CDR1 is LGHNA and CDR2 YNFKEQ. This CDR3 region has 15 residues. Here the CDR3 DNA reads TGTGCCAGCAGCGGCCGGGACAGGGGGCTCTGGGAGCAGTACTTC. It specifies CASSGRDRGLWEQYF.

The CDR3 region has the DNA TGTGCCAGTAGTATTGGCACAAACTACGAGCAGTACTTC. Its translation: CASSIGTNYEQYF. This rearrangement joins TRBV19 to TRBJ2-7, with D uncertain. CDR3 length: 13 amino acids. Germline V gene lookup returns CDR1 LNHDA and CDR2 SQIVND (reference sequence). The V end lost 3 bases, the J end lost 3 bases, and 9 bases lay between the germline ends.

V usage is TRBV30 and J usage is TRBJ1-1, with 7 bases aligning to TRBD1. J lost 6 bases, V lost 4 bases, and 11 bases had no gene match. CDR3 length equals 14 residues. The germline gives CDR1 GTSNPN, CDR2 SVGIG (reference sequence). CDR3 amino acids: CAWKLQGSGSEAFF. CDR3 nucleotide sequence: TGTGCCTGGAAGTTACAGGGGAGTGGGTCTGAAGCTTTCTTT.

This chain uses TRBV5-6 with TRBJ1-2; D possibly corresponds to TRBD1 (5 bases). Trimming shortened V by 4 bases and J by 9 bases, and 16 bases separated the two germline ends. The CDR3 has 13 amino acids. Germline CDR1 and CDR2: SGHDT and YYEEEE. This CDR3 is CASSPPQGTRYTF. Written as DNA, the CDR3 is TGTGCCAGCAGCCCCCCGCAGGGAACGCGCTACACCTTC. The full variable domain, in which reference TRBV5-6 and TRBJ1-2 provide the parts outside the CDR3, is DAGVTQSPTHLIKTRGQQVTLRCSPKSGHDTVSWYQQALGQGPQFIFQYYEEEERQRGNFPDRFSGHQFPNYSSELNVNALLLGDSALYLCASSPPQGTRYTFGSGTRLTVV.

The chain combines TRBV4-3 with TRBJ2-2, with 9 bases matching TRBD1. V lost 0 bases and J lost 3; bases outside the gene matches: 2. The CDR3 spans 16 residues. From germline, CDR1 is LGHNA and CDR2 YSLEER. The CDR3 DNA is TGCGCCAGCAGCCAAGATACAGGGGGCCACACCGGGGAGCTGTTTTTT. Its protein product is CASSQDTGGHTGELFF.

The CDR3 spells CASSPAGNYGYTF. As DNA, the CDR3 is TGTGCCAGCAGCCCCGCGGGTAACTATGGCTACACCTTC. The chain employs TRBV7-8 and TRBJ1-2; the D is unclear. Trimming left V 5 bases short and J 1 base short, with 8 bases between. Germline V gene data show CDR1 as SGHVS and CDR2 as FQNEAQ. The CDR3 is 13 residues long.

The chain joins TRBV9 to TRBJ2-2; D gene unclear. CDR1 and CDR2 from the germline V gene are SGDLS and YYNGEE. Trimming removed 4 bases from V and 3 bases from J, with 4 bases in between. This CDR3 is 12 amino acids long. The CDR3 DNA reads TGTGCCAGCAGCTTCGACACCGGGGAGCTGTTTTTT. It translates to CASSFDTGELFF.

The V gene is TRBV6-5, the J gene TRBJ1-2; D not resolved. CDR1 and CDR2 from the germline V gene are MNHEY and SVGAGI. The CDR3 spans 11 residues. V was clipped by 5 bases and J by 5 bases, with 6 bases between them. The CDR3 coding sequence is TGTGCCAGCAGTCCAGGTTATGGCTACACCTTC. Protein sequence: CASSPGYGYTF.

The J gene is TRBJ2-7, the V gene TRBV6-5; D may be TRBD2 (5 bases). This CDR3 has 14 amino acids. The germline V and J ends were trimmed by 7 bases and 4 bases, with 17 bases remaining between them. Per the germline V gene, CDR1 is MNHEY and CDR2 is SVGAGI. The CDR3 sequence: CASTPSGEIYEQYF. The DNA for the CDR3 is TGTGCCAGCACCCCCAGCGGAGAGATATACGAGCAGTACTTC.

This chain connects TRBV5-1 to TRBJ1-2; 8 bases fit TRBD1. V gave up 0 bases and J gave up 4 bases; unmatched junction bases: 8. Per germline, CDR1 SGHRS and CDR2 YFSETQ. The CDR3 runs to 16 residues. CDR3 bases: TGCGCCAGCAGCTTGGACAGGGGGACCGGTCGCTATGGCTACACCTTC. This translates into CASSLDRGTGRYGYTF. Looking up the rest from reference TRBV5-1 and TRBJ1-2 gives the full variable domain: KAGVTQTPRYLIKTRGQQVTLSCSPISGHRSVSWYQQTPGQGLQFLFEYFSETQRNKGNFPGRFSGRQFSNSRSEMNVSTLELGDSALYLCASSLDRGTGRYGYTFGSGTRLTVV.

The rearrangement links TRBV3-1 (or the pseudogene TRBV3-2) to TRBJ1-2, with 7 bases that match TRBD1. The V segment lost 3 bases and the J segment 4 bases; nucleotides outside the gene matches: 5. Per the germline V gene, CDR1 is LGHDT and CDR2 is YNNKEL (reference sequence). There are 14 residues in the CDR3. The CDR3 coding sequence is TGTGCCAGCAGCCATCCCGGGACAGCCTATGGCTACACCTTC. Its protein is CASSHPGTAYGYTF.

This rearrangement joins TRBV5-1 to TRBJ2-2; maybe TRBD1 (5 bases). This CDR3 has 15 amino acids. Germline CDR1 is SGHRS and CDR2 is YFSETQ. The V end lost 4 bases, the J end lost 1 base, and 11 bases lay between the germline ends. CDR3 protein: CASSQDTENTGELFF. CDR3 in DNA: TGCGCCAGCAGCCAGGACACCGAGAACACCGGGGAGCTGTTTTTT.

The chain couples TRBV7-2 to TRBJ1-2; 7 nucleotides agree with TRBD1. This CDR3 has 15 residues. V lost 5 bases, J lost 0 bases, and 6 bases stayed unmatched. CDR1 and CDR2 from the germline V gene are SGHTA and FQGNSA. The CDR3, as DNA: TGTGCCAGCAGCCCAGGGACAGCTACTAACTATGGCTACACCTTC. It encodes CASSPGTATNYGYTF.

The CDR3 protein is CAIGEVGVGIFYEQYF. As DNA, the CDR3 is TGTGCCATCGGGGAAGTAGGGGTGGGTATCTTTTACGAGCAGTACTTC. This rearrangement joins TRBV10-3 to TRBJ2-7; a possible D gene is TRBD1 (5 bases). The V gene lost 8 bases and the J gene lost 4 bases, with 24 bases spanning the gap. The CDR3 runs 16 residues. Germline V gene data show CDR1 as ENHRY and CDR2 as SYGVKD.

The chain recombines TRBV5-1 with TRBJ2-1; D not certain. Trimming cost V 0 bases and J 2 bases, with 9 bases left between them. The CDR3 covers 15 residues. Germline V gene sequence: CDR1 SGHRS, CDR2 YFSETQ. As DNA, the CDR3 is TGCGCCAGCAGCTTGGGAGACATAGCCTACAATGAGCAGTTCTTC. Encoded protein: CASSLGDIAYNEQFF. The whole variable domain, filled in from reference TRBV5-1 and TRBJ2-1, reads KAGVTQTPRYLIKTRGQQVTLSCSPISGHRSVSWYQQTPGQGLQFLFEYFSETQRNKGNFPGRFSGRQFSNSRSEMNVSTLELGDSALYLCASSLGDIAYNEQFFGPGTRLTVL.

The rearrangement uses TRBV20-1 and TRBJ1-2; D not certain. The CDR3 totals 11 residues. Trimming took off 3 bases at V and 9 bases at J, with 11 bases between the two ends. Germline V gives CDR1 DFQATT, CDR2 SNEGSKA (reference sequence). Here the CDR3 DNA reads TGCAGTGCTAGTGCCGGTCTTCGCTACACCTTC. This sequence encodes CSASAGLRYTF.